These T cell receptor beta chains were read from a single sample in a study of TIL therapy for anti-PD-1-resistant metastatic lung cancer. Profiled with immunoSEQ multiplex PCR; TCRdb holds only in-frame clones, not every one. The sample holds tens of thousands of clones, approximately 69% seen once. This specimen consisted of blood, obtained at baseline. Receptors were obtained from a person aged 25-85 years with non-small cell lung cancer. The CDR3 runs from the conserved cysteine through the conserved F or W. The D gene is left open where the match is weak. Clone size is given for some rows only: seen once, a few or many times, or a class if the clone is expanded.

v_call,clone_size,j_call,d_call,cdr3_nt,cdr3_aa
TRBV27,.,TRBJ2-5,.,TGTGCCAGCAGTGCCCGCCGAGGAGAGACCCAGTACTTC,CASSARRGETQYF
TRBV5-1,.,TRBJ2-3,.,TGCGCCAGCAGCTCCTCCTCCACAGATACGCAGTATTTT,CASSSSSTDTQYF
TRBV7-9,.,TRBJ1-2,.,TGTGCCAGCAGCCCAGAGTATGGCTACACCTTC,CASSPEYGYTF
TRBV5-1,.,TRBJ2-1,.,TGCGCCAGCAGCTTGCAGGGGACAAGCAGTGAGCAGTTCTTC,CASSLQGTSSEQFF
TRBV11-2,once,TRBJ2-1,TRBD2,TGTGCCAGCAGCTTGACGGGGAGGGCCCCTGAGCAGTTCTTC,CASSLTGRAPEQFF
TRBV7-8,.,TRBJ1-2,.,TGTGCCAGCAGCTTAGAGGGCCGCAATAACTATGGCTACACCTTC,CASSLEGRNNYGYTF
TRBV14,.,TRBJ1-1,.,TGTGCCAGCAGCCTCCCCAAACAGGGTTCGAAAGCTTTCTTT,CASSLPKQGSKAFF
TRBV19,.,TRBJ1-1,TRBD1,TGTGCCAGTAGTGCGGCCGACAGGGCCACTGAAGCTTTCTTT,CASSAADRATEAFF
TRBV2,few,TRBJ1-3,TRBD1,TGTGCCACCGAGGGACAGGGGGCACCTGGAAACACCATATATTTT,CATEGQGAPGNTIYF
TRBV5-4,.,TRBJ2-4,TRBD2,TGTGCCAGCAGCTTGAGGACTAGCGGTGAAAACATTCAGTACTTC,CASSLRTSGENIQYF
TRBV5-1,few,TRBJ2-1,.,TGCGCCAGCAGCTTCGGGGGACTTTACAATGAGCAGTTCTTC,CASSFGGLYNEQFF
TRBV7-3,.,TRBJ2-1,.,TGTGCCAGCAGCTTGGGACTTGACAATGAGCAGTTCTTC,CASSLGLDNEQFF
TRBV2,once,TRBJ2-7,TRBD2,TGTGCCAGCAGTGAAGATCGGGGGGGCCCGCCGGACGAGCAGTACTTC,CASSEDRGGPPDEQYF
TRBV27,.,TRBJ1-1,.,TGTGCCAGCACCCTTAGCAGGGCGGCCACTGAAGCTTTCTTT,CASTLSRAATEAFF
TRBV5-1,few,TRBJ1-2,.,TGCGCCAGCAGCTTGCTCTGGACAGCAGACTATGGCTACACCTTC,CASSLLWTADYGYTF
TRBV5-6,.,TRBJ1-1,.,TGTGCCAGCAGCTTGGCGCTGGAAACTGAAGCTTTCTTT,CASSLALETEAFF
TRBV6-5,.,TRBJ1-2,.,TGTGCCAGCAGTAAGGATTGGCAGTCGGGGGGCTACACCTTC,CASSKDWQSGGYTF
TRBV5-4,.,TRBJ2-7,.,TGTGCCAGCAGCTTTGGGCAGGAGATGTACGAGCAGTACTTC,CASSFGQEMYEQYF
TRBV5-1,.,TRBJ2-7,TRBD1,TGCGCCAGCAGCCCGGGACAGCCTCCTTCGGCTCACGAGCAGTACTTC,CASSPGQPPSAHEQYF
TRBV2,.,TRBJ1-5,.,TGTGCCAGCAGCCCCGGGCCCCAGGGGCCCCAGCATTTT,CASSPGPQGPQHF
TRBV10-3,.,TRBJ1-1,.,TGTGCCATCAGTGAGAGGTCAGCGAACACTGAAGCTTTCTTT,CAISERSANTEAFF
TRBV6-1,.,TRBJ1-4,TRBD1,TGTGCCAGTACATTACAGGGGGGTGGTGAAAAACTGTTTTTT,CASTLQGGGEKLFF
TRBV19,few,TRBJ1-5,.,TGTGCCAGTAGTCCTGACTCTGAGGAGCCCCAGCATTTT,CASSPDSEEPQHF
TRBV7-2,few,TRBJ2-2,.,TGTGCCAGCAGCCAGGGTGGATCCGCGAACACCGGGGAGCTGTTTTTT,CASSQGGSANTGELFF
TRBV18,few,TRBJ1-1,.,TGTGCCAGCTCACAGCTGAACACTGAAGCTTTCTTT,CASSQLNTEAFF
TRBV6-1,.,TRBJ1-6,.,TGTGCCAGCAGTGTGATTCTTTCGAGTAATTCACCCCTCCACTTT,CASSVILSSNSPLHF
TRBV10-3,.,TRBJ2-5,.,TGTGCCATCAGTGAGACCTCGGGGGCCGGGGTGACCCAGTACTTC,CAISETSGAGVTQYF
TRBV6-5,few,TRBJ1-2,.,TGTGCCAGCAGTTACGGGACGTACTATGGCTACACCTTC,CASSYGTYYGYTF
TRBV12-5,once,TRBJ1-5,.,TGTGCTAGTGGTTTGCCCCGAGGGCATGCCGTTTCAACTCAGCCCCAGCATTTT,CASGLPRGHAVSTQPQHF
TRBV5-1,few,TRBJ2-2,.,TGCGCCAGCAGCTTGGCCACTAACACCGGGGAGCTGTTTTTT,CASSLATNTGELFF
TRBV2,few,TRBJ2-7,.,TGTGCCAGCAGTGACAGAACCTACGAGCAGTACTTC,CASSDRTYEQYF
TRBV7-5,.,TRBJ2-1,.,TGTGCCAGAAGCTTAGGTTCCAGCGGGGGGGACTTTTGGTGCAATGAGCAGTTCTTC,CARSLGSSGGDFWCNEQFF
TRBV11-2,.,TRBJ2-2,.,TGTGCCAGCAGCTGGGATCCGGGACGTTCGAACACCGGGGAGCTGTTTTTT,CASSWDPGRSNTGELFF
TRBV6-1,.,TRBJ1-5,.,TGTGCCACCGCGGTGGGGGACGGAAGGCAGCCCCAGCATTTT,CATAVGDGRQPQHF
TRBV6-6,.,TRBJ1-2,.,TGTGCCAGCTCCCTCGGGGCTGTCTTCTATGGCTACACCTTC,CASSLGAVFYGYTF
TRBV7-7,.,TRBJ2-3,TRBD2,TGTGCTAGCAGCCCTGGAGCGGGAGCCACAGATACGCAGTATTTT,CASSPGAGATDTQYF
TRBV7-9,.,TRBJ2-7,TRBD2,TGTGCCAGCAGTCGGACTAGCGGGGGACCGTCCTACGAGCAGTACTTC,CASSRTSGGPSYEQYF
TRBV6-1,.,TRBJ2-7,TRBD2,TGTGCCAGCAGTGAGGCTAGCGGGGGCCTCTCCTACGAGCAGTACTTC,CASSEASGGLSYEQYF
TRBV7-9,.,TRBJ1-3,.,TGTGCCAGCAGCCGTGAAAGCACACTAAGCTCTGGAAACACCATATATTTT,CASSRESTLSSGNTIYF
TRBV7-9,.,TRBJ2-7,TRBD1,TGTGCCAGCAGCCCGACAGGGAAGGTCTACGAGCAGTACTTC,CASSPTGKVYEQYF
TRBV5-6,.,TRBJ2-7,.,TGTGCCAGCAGCTTCGGAGGGGTCGAGCAGTACTTC,CASSFGGVEQYF
TRBV5-1,few,TRBJ2-7,TRBD1,TGCGCCAGCAGCTTGGAAGGTTCGGGACAGGGGTTTGAGCAGTACTTC,CASSLEGSGQGFEQYF
TRBV5-1,.,TRBJ2-2,.,TGCGCCAGCACCCTCGTTACAGCATTCACCGGGGAGCTGTTTTTT,CASTLVTAFTGELFF
TRBV6-1,.,TRBJ1-4,TRBD1,TGTGCCAGCACGGACAGGGTGAATGAAAAACTGTTTTTT,CASTDRVNEKLFF
TRBV11-2,.,TRBJ2-7,.,TGTGCCGGCAGCTTAGTCCTCGCCGCCTACGAGCAGTACTTC,CAGSLVLAAYEQYF